The rows below give T cell receptor beta chains drawn from one sample of a study of T cell changes during pregnancy in multiple sclerosis. Method: immunoSEQ multiplex PCR; TCRdb's copy keeps in-frame clones and lacks some. The data show around 100,000 clones, with around 92% seen just once and less than 2% held by the top ten. This material consisted of peripheral blood, taken after pregnancy. Receptor source: a female donor with multiple sclerosis, enrolled in a pregnancy study. The CDR3 runs from the conserved cysteine through the conserved F or W. The D gene is left open where the match is weak. Expanded clones get a size class; other rows say once, few or many, or leave the size out.

abundance	v_gene	d_gene	j_gene	CDR3aa	CDR3nt
-	TRBV5-1	TRBD1	TRBJ2-1	CASSFPDRGMYNEQFF	TGCGCCAGCAGCTTCCCAGACAGGGGGATGTACAATGAGCAGTTCTTC
-	TRBV10-3	TRBD1	TRBJ2-5	CATDRGRTETQYF	TGTGCCACAGACAGGGGGCGGACGGAGACCCAGTACTTC
few	TRBV5-6	TRBD1	TRBJ1-2	CASSPDRDTNYGYTF	TGTGCCAGCTCCCCGGACAGGGATACTAACTATGGCTACACCTTC
-	TRBV29-1	TRBD1	TRBJ1-1	CSVEGQGGRVSTEAFF	TGCAGCGTCGAAGGACAGGGGGGTCGGGTTAGCACTGAAGCTTTCTTT
-	TRBV5-5	TRBD1	TRBJ2-1	CASSHGQGDYNEQFF	TGTGCCAGCAGCCATGGACAGGGGGACTACAATGAGCAGTTCTTC
-	TRBV21-1	-	TRBJ2-5	CASSKTLAGGQLKTQYF	TGTGCCAGCAGCAAAACACTAGCGGGGGGGCAATTGAAGACCCAGTACTTC
-	TRBV29-1	-	TRBJ2-5	CSVEGAGETQYF	TGCAGCGTTGAAGGGGCGGGGGAGACCCAGTACTTC
-	TRBV4-1	TRBD2	TRBJ2-2	CASSQRLLAESSNTGELFF	TGCGCCAGCAGCCAACGATTACTAGCGGAGAGCTCGAACACCGGGGAGCTGTTTTTT
once	TRBV6-5	-	TRBJ2-3	CASRPIATPAQYF	TGTGCCAGCAGGCCCATTGCCACCCCGGCGCAGTATTTT
-	TRBV14	TRBD1	TRBJ1-4	CASSQGWTGAGEKLFF	TGTGCCAGCAGCCAAGGTTGGACAGGGGCAGGGGAAAAACTGTTTTTT
-	TRBV28	TRBD1	TRBJ2-7	CASSPPTGNEQYF	TGTGCCAGCAGTCCACCGACAGGGAACGAGCAGTACTTC
-	TRBV27	-	TRBJ1-2	CASSLLVTEPHYTF	TGTGCCAGCAGTTTATTGGTAACGGAGCCGCACTACACCTTC
-	TRBV15	-	TRBJ1-5	CATSRGFGFHQPQHF	TGTGCCACCAGCAGAGGGTTCGGGTTTCATCAGCCCCAGCATTTT
-	TRBV18	-	TRBJ2-2	CASSPLLAGAAGELFF	TGTGCCAGCTCACCACTTTTGGCAGGGGCGGCCGGGGAGCTGTTTTTT
-	TRBV11-2	TRBD2	TRBJ2-7	CASSLEASGGPMQYF	TGTGCCAGCAGCTTAGAGGCTAGCGGAGGCCCGATGCAGTACTTC
-	TRBV4-3	TRBD2	TRBJ2-7	CASSQAGGGYEQYF	TGCGCCAGCAGCCAGGCGGGGGGGGGCTACGAGCAGTACTTC
-	TRBV9	TRBD2	TRBJ2-1	CASSVSGSGGNEQFF	TGTGCCAGCAGCGTAAGCGGGAGTGGGGGCAATGAGCAGTTCTTC
-	TRBV9	TRBD1	TRBJ1-1	CASSVGSDRETTEAFF	TGTGCCAGCAGCGTAGGCTCGGACAGGGAAACCACTGAAGCTTTCTTT
medium-sized	TRBV7-9	-	TRBJ1-4	CATQGTMNEKLFF	TGTGCCACCCAGGGGACGATGAATGAAAAACTGTTTTTT
-	TRBV4-3	TRBD1	TRBJ2-2	CASSLGTGGMTGELFF	TGCGCCAGCAGCCTAGGGACAGGGGGCATGACCGGGGAGCTGTTTTTT
once	TRBV5-6	TRBD1	TRBJ2-4	CASSLGQGKNIQYF	TGTGCCAGCAGCCTGGGACAGGGGAAAAACATTCAGTACTTC
-	TRBV5-1	-	TRBJ1-1	CASSFTRGTEAFF	TGCGCCAGCAGCTTTACCAGGGGCACTGAAGCTTTCTTT
-	TRBV30	-	TRBJ1-5	CAWTPRGGNQPQHF	TGTGCCTGGACCCCCCGGGGGGGTAATCAGCCCCAGCATTTT
-	TRBV5-1	TRBD1	TRBJ1-1	CASSLTGQGAGTEAFF	TGCGCCAGCAGCCTAACGGGACAGGGGGCCGGCACTGAAGCTTTCTTT
-	TRBV5-6	-	TRBJ2-7	CASSFSYEQYF	TGTGCCAGCAGCTTCAGCTACGAGCAGTACTTC
-	TRBV5-6	TRBD1	TRBJ2-7	CASSLRTGVSEQYF	TGTGCCAGCAGCTTGAGGACAGGGGTGTCCGAGCAGTACTTC
once	TRBV6-5	-	TRBJ2-7	CASRRTSTYEQYF	TGTGCCAGCAGGAGGACATCTACCTACGAGCAGTACTTC
once	TRBV19	-	TRBJ2-2	CASTVVAGYTGELFF	TGTGCCAGTACGGTCGTCGCGGGTTACACCGGGGAGCTGTTTTTT
-	TRBV7-9	TRBD2	TRBJ2-1	CASSPLAGYSSYNEQFF	TGTGCCAGCAGCCCACTAGCGGGGTACAGCTCCTACAATGAGCAGTTCTTC
-	TRBV5-4	-	TRBJ2-7	CASSLSGRASYEQYF	TGTGCCAGCAGCTTGTCGGGCAGGGCCTCCTACGAGCAGTACTTC
-	TRBV10-3	-	TRBJ2-7	CAISDRRFSSYEQYF	TGTGCCATCAGTGATCGGCGGTTTAGCTCCTACGAGCAGTACTTC
-	TRBV5-4	TRBD2	TRBJ2-3	CASSWTSGGPTDTQYF	TGTGCCAGCAGCTGGACTAGCGGGGGGCCGACAGATACGCAGTATTTT
-	TRBV6-5	-	TRBJ1-1	CASSYSRGRDTEAFF	TGTGCCAGCAGTTACTCCAGGGGTCGCGACACTGAAGCTTTCTTT
-	TRBV19	TRBD1	TRBJ2-7	CASSSSGQPYEQYF	TGTGCCAGTAGTTCCTCGGGACAGCCCTACGAGCAGTACTTC
-	TRBV18	-	TRBJ2-7	CASSLKISTEQYF	TGTGCCAGCTCACTCAAGATAAGTACTGAGCAGTACTTC
-	TRBV11-3	TRBD2	TRBJ2-7	CASAGGVEFNEQYF	TGTGCCAGCGCGGGGGGCGTAGAGTTCAACGAGCAGTACTTC
few	TRBV4-3	-	TRBJ1-4	CASSPRPGTGEKLFF	TGCGCCAGCAGCCCCCGACCGGGAACGGGAGAAAAACTGTTTTTT
-	TRBV5-8	-	TRBJ1-2	CASSLESHRTAGYTF	TGTGCCAGCAGCTTGGAGTCCCACAGAACAGCCGGCTACACCTTC
-	TRBV27	-	TRBJ1-1	CASSLSPGDTEAFF	TGTGCCAGCAGTTTGAGCCCAGGGGACACTGAAGCTTTCTTT
-	TRBV5-1	TRBD1	TRBJ1-5	CASSLGDRNQPQHF	TGCGCCAGCAGCTTGGGGGACAGAAATCAGCCCCAGCATTTT
-	TRBV27	-	TRBJ1-1	CASSLGENTEAFF	TGTGCCAGCAGTTTGGGAGAGAACACTGAAGCTTTCTTT
-	TRBV13	TRBD2	TRBJ2-5	CASSPGAGAETQYF	TGTGCCAGCAGCCCCGGAGCGGGGGCCGAGACCCAGTACTTC
-	TRBV5-1	-	TRBJ2-7	CASSGAEGVSYEQYF	TGCGCCAGCAGCGGCGCTGAGGGGGTCTCCTACGAGCAGTACTTC
once	TRBV2	-	TRBJ2-7	CASSESIGDTPYEQYF	TGTGCCAGCAGTGAATCTATAGGGGACACCCCCTACGAGCAGTACTTC